This record looks at one T cell receptor beta chain sequence and its context. What it binds is unknown. This record comes from a study of neoadjuvant anti-PD-1 for oral cavity cancer. Study-level background: Patients mostly received three to four biweekly nivolumab doses at 3 mg/kg before surgery. Non-progressing patients received a fourth nivolumab dose near day 43, then surgery on days 50-56. Regarding the study as a whole: PBMC Gini-index clonality exceeded responders' in non-responders post-nivolumab.

Libraries were prepared by immunoSEQ multiplex PCR; TCRdb keeps only in-frame clonotypes and omits some of them. The profile shows roughly 67,000 clones, 80% to 90% of them singletons. The CDR3 sequence is 18 residues long. Trimming removed 6 bases from V and 4 bases from J; junction bases left unmatched: 17. The germline gives CDR1 SNHLY, CDR2 FYNNEI. Patients were newly diagnosed with stage II-IVA oral cavity squamous cell carcinoma without prior systemic or radiation treatment. This sequence originates from a person aged 35-79 years with oral cavity squamous cell carcinoma. The gene calls are TRBV2 and TRBJ2-1; 8 bases map to TRBD2. The sample here was PBMCs, taken before nivolumab (anti-PD-1) treatment. CDR3 DNA sequence: TGTGCCAGCAGCGAACCCTCCTCTAGCGGGCAAATATACAATGAGCAGTTCTTC. As protein: CASSEPSSSGQIYNEQFF. The entire variable domain, with the rest obtained from reference TRBV2 and TRBJ2-1, is as follows: EPEVTQTPSHQVTQMGQEVILRCVPISNHLYFYWYRQILGQKVEFLVSFYNNEISEKSEIFDDQFSVERPDGSNFTLKIRSTKLEDSAMYFCASSEPSSSGQIYNEQFFGPGTRLTVL.